Each of the 18 T cell receptor beta chains below was sequenced from the same sample in a study of blood T cell repertoires in COVID-19. Measured with immunoSEQ multiplex PCR; TCRdb has only the in-frame clones, and not every one. Of a few hundred thousand clones listed, about 90% are singletons. Sequenced input: peripheral blood. The receptors were gathered from a man aged 40-50 years with active or convalescent COVID-19.

V is TRBV7-9 and J is TRBJ1-5, with TRBD1 matching 7 bases. Germline-derived CDR1 and CDR2 are SEHNR and FQNEAQ (reference sequence). This CDR3 contains 13 residues. V lost 5 bases and J lost 8; bases outside the gene matches: 6. The CDR3, as DNA: TGTGCCAGCAGCGCGCGGGACAGAAAGCCCCAGCATTTT. Translating gives CASSARDRKPQHF.

This clone came up a few times. The rearrangement uses TRBV18 and TRBJ1-5, with a weak D call TRBD1 (6 bases). V was pared by 3 bases and J by 2 bases, with 14 bases between. Germline V gene sequence: CDR1 KGHSH, CDR2 LQKENI. The CDR3 is made up of 16 amino acids. Here the CDR3 reads CASSPSQGWGNQPQHF. The CDR3 nucleotides are TGTGCCAGCTCACCTTCACAGGGTTGGGGCAATCAGCCCCAGCATTTT.

CDR3 sequence (DNA): TGTGCCAGCAGCGCCCGGGGGGGAGGCGGCTACGAGCAGTACTTC. This encodes CASSARGGGGYEQYF. The V call is TRBV9, the J call TRBJ2-7; TRBD2 aligns across 8 bases. Looked up from germline, CDR1 is SGDLS and CDR2 is YYNGEE. V lost 3 bases and J lost 3; bases outside the gene matches: 8. The CDR3 spans 15 residues.

This clone was counted a single time. The chain combines TRBV5-4 with TRBJ1-2, with 9 bases matching TRBD1. Germline loops: CDR1 SGHNT, CDR2 YYREEE (reference sequence). V was clipped by 5 bases and J by 6 bases; unmatched bases: 11. This CDR3 has 15 residues. DNA of the CDR3: TGTGCCAGCAGACTTACAACAGGACAGGGGAATGGCTACACCTTC. Its translation: CASRLTTGQGNGYTF.

V is TRBV6-5 and J is TRBJ1-4; D not certain. Between the trimmed V and J ends, which lost 3 bases and 2 bases, there was a span of 13 bases. Per the germline V gene, CDR1 is MNHEY and CDR2 is SVGAGI. The CDR3 consists of 16 residues. CDR3 in amino acids: CASSYNPGSTNEKLFF. The CDR3 region has the DNA TGTGCCAGCAGTTATAACCCGGGTAGCACTAATGAAAAACTGTTTTTT.

The V gene is TRBV24-1, the J gene TRBJ1-3; maybe TRBD1 (6 bases). CDR3 length: 15 amino acids. Germline CDR1 and CDR2: KGHDR and SFDVKD. The V gene lost 3 bases and the J gene lost 0 bases, with 8 bases spanning the gap. The CDR3 sequence: CATSDPTGSGNTIYF. The CDR3 nucleotides read TGTGCCACCAGTGATCCGACAGGCTCTGGAAACACCATATATTTT.

The chain uses TRBV7-9 and TRBJ1-4; possible D gene TRBD1, 5 bases. The CDR3 consists of 16 residues. The ends were cut back, 5 bases at V and 4 bases at J, with 17 bases in the middle. Germline V lookup: CDR1 SEHNR, CDR2 FQNEAQ (reference sequence). The CDR3 sequence: CASSPKRGGINEKLFF. As DNA, the CDR3 is TGTGCCAGCAGCCCCAAGAGGGGCGGGATTAATGAAAAACTGTTTTTT. The full variable domain, in which reference TRBV7-9 and TRBJ1-4 provide the parts outside the CDR3, is DTGVSQNPRHKITKRGQNVTFRCDPISEHNRLYWYRQTLGQGPEFLTYFQNEAQLEKSRLLSDRFSAERPKGSFSTLEIQRTEQGDSAMYLCASSPKRGGINEKLFFGSGTQLSVL.

The chain links TRBV18 to TRBJ1-3; TRBD1 matches 8 bases. The junction had 11 bases not matched to a gene; V was cut back by 6 bases and J by 4 bases. CDR1 and CDR2 from the germline V gene are KGHSH and LQKENI. This CDR3 spans 16 amino acids. The CDR3 coding sequence is TGTGCCAGCTCCCCGAACAGGGGGATGCAGGGAAACACCATATATTTT. It codes for CASSPNRGMQGNTIYF.

The V gene is TRBV7-2, the J gene TRBJ2-2; D might be TRBD2 (7 bases). From germline, CDR1 is SGHTA and CDR2 FQGNSA. The CDR3 covers 14 residues. The V end was cut by 8 bases, the J end by 4 bases, with 14 bases between. The CDR3, as DNA: TGTGCCAGCGAGACGGGGGGCGCCACCGGGGAGCTGTTTTTT. It translates to CASETGGATGELFF.

This clone turned up a few times. This chain connects TRBV18 to TRBJ2-3; 9 bases are shared with TRBD2. The CDR3 sequence is 15 residues long. The J segment lost 4 bases and the V segment lost 3 bases, leaving 5 bases of the junction unmatched. Germline CDR1 and CDR2: KGHSH and LQKENI. The DNA of the CDR3 is TGTGCCAGCTCACCTCAGCGGGAGGCAGCAGATACGCAGTATTTT. Amino acid sequence: CASSPQREAADTQYF.

The chain combines TRBV5-6 with TRBJ2-5, with D perhaps TRBD1 (6 bases). Germline assignment: CDR1 SGHDT and CDR2 YYEEEE. Trimming stripped 4 bases from V and 1 base from J, with 11 bases between. CDR3 length equals 14 residues. The CDR3 sequence: CASSRGQLQETQYF. CDR3 sequence (DNA): TGTGCCAGCAGCCGCGGACAGCTCCAAGAGACCCAGTACTTC.

This sequence joins TRBV7-8 and TRBJ2-7; D is undetermined. The V gene lost 5 bases and the J gene lost 2 bases, with 4 bases spanning the gap. Per germline, CDR1 SGHVS and CDR2 FQNEAQ. This CDR3 is built from 11 residues. CDR3 sequence (DNA): TGTGCCAGCAGCCCCGCCTACGAGCAGTACTTC. Translation: CASSPAYEQYF.

V and J are TRBV28 and TRBJ1-5; 8 bases align to TRBD1. The germline CDR1 and CDR2 sequences are MDHEN and SYDVKM. CDR3 length: 17 residues. V lost 4 bases and J lost 2; bases outside the gene matches: 10. CDR3 amino acids: CASSSDRASIGNQPQHF. The CDR3 DNA is TGTGCCAGCAGTTCGGACAGGGCAAGTATAGGCAATCAGCCCCAGCATTTT.

This chain links TRBV6-5 with TRBJ1-5; D is undetermined. Germline V gene data show CDR1 as MNHEY and CDR2 as SVGAGI. CDR3 length: 14 residues. The V end was cut by 7 bases, the J end by 1 base, with 11 bases between. The CDR3 sequence: CASNRRGSNQPQHF. CDR3 nucleotides: TGTGCCAGCAACCGAAGAGGGAGCAATCAGCCCCAGCATTTT.

This chain connects TRBV27 to TRBJ1-4; 7 bases match TRBD1. There are 15 residues in the CDR3. Per germline, CDR1 MNHEY and CDR2 SMNVEV (reference sequence). Trimming at V came to 4 bases and at J to 7 bases, leaving 9 bases not matched to a gene. CDR3 residues: CASSSPRGLGEKLFF. The CDR3 DNA reads as TGTGCCAGCAGTTCACCTAGGGGGCTTGGTGAAAAACTGTTTTTT.

This clone was found a few times. The chain recombines TRBV5-5 with TRBJ1-1; D may be TRBD1 (5 bases). Trimming cost V 1 base and J 0 bases, with 13 bases left between them. CDR1 is SGHKS, CDR2 YYEKEE, per germline (reference sequence). The CDR3 runs to 16 residues. Here the CDR3 reads CASSLSRDSLNTEAFF. The CDR3 nucleotides read TGTGCCAGCAGCTTGTCAAGAGACAGTCTGAACACTGAAGCTTTCTTT.

The table lists this clone with a count of one. V and J are TRBV4-1 and TRBJ2-7; 7 nucleotides agree with TRBD1. This CDR3 comprises 15 residues. Trimming took 6 bases from V and 1 from J; bases not matched to a gene: 9. Germline V lookup: CDR1 MGHRA, CDR2 YSYEKL. CDR3 coding DNA: TGCGCCAGCAGTTACCAGGCACAGGGGTCCTACGAGCAGTACTTC. Its protein product is CASSYQAQGSYEQYF.

The chain's CDR3 is CASSPQTANYGYTF. The CDR3 DNA follows: TGTGCCAGCAGCCCCCAGACAGCTAACTATGGCTACACCTTC. The V gene is TRBV9, the J gene TRBJ1-2; D might be TRBD1 (5 bases). The CDR3 is 14 amino acids. Germline CDR1 and CDR2: SGDLS and YYNGEE. Trimming stripped 4 bases from V and 0 bases from J, with 10 bases between.